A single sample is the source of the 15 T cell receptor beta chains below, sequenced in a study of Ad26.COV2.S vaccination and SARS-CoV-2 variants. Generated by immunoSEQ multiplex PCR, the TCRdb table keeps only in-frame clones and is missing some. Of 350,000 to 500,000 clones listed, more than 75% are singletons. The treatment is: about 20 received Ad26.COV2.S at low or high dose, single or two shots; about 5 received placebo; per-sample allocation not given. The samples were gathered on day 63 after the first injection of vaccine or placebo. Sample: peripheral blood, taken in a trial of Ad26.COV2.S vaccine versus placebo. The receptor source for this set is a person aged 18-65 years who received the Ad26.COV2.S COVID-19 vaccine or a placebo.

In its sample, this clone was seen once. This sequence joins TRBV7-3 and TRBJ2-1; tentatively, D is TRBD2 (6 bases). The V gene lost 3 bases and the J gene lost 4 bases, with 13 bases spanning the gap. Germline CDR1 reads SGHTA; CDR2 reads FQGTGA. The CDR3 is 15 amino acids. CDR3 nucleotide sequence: TGTGCCAGCAGCTTCGCCGGGACTGCATACAATGAGCAGTTCTTC. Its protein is CASSFAGTAYNEQFF.

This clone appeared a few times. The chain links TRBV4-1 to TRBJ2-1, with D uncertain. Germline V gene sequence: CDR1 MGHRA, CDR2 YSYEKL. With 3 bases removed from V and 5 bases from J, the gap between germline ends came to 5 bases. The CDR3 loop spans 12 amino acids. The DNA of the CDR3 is TGCGCCAGCAGCCACCAGAACAATGAGCAGTTCTTC. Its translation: CASSHQNNEQFF.

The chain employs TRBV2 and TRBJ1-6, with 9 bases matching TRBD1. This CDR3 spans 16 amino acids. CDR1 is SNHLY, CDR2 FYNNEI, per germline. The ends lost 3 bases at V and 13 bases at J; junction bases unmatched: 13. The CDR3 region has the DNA TGTGCCAGCAGTGATCCAGGCGGGACAGGGCCGTCGCCCCTCCACTTT. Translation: CASSDPGGTGPSPLHF.

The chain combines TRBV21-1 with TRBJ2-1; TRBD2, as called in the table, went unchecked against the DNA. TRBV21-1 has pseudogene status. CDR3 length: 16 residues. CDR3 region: CATFPFGGACYNEQFF. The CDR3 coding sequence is TGTGCCACCTTTCCTTTCGGGGGGGCGTGTTACAATGAGCAGTTCTTC.

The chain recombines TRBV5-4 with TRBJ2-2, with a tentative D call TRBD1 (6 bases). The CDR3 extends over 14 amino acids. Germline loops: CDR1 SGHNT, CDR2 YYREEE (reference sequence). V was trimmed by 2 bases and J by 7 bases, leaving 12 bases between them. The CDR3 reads CASSLNTGFGELFF. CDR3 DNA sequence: TGTGCCAGCAGCTTAAACACAGGGTTCGGGGAGCTGTTTTTT.

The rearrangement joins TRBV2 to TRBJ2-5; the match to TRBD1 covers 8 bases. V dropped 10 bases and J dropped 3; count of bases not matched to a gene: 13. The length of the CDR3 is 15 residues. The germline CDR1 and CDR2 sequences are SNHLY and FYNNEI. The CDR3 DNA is TGTGCCACCCCCGGCCCGGGACAGGCTAAAGAGACCCAGTACTTC. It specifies CATPGPGQAKETQYF.

The CDR3 loop reads CASSTKGAGNQPQHF. Written as DNA, the CDR3 is TGTGCCAGCAGTACGAAGGGGGCTGGCAATCAGCCCCAGCATTTT. This chain uses TRBV27 with TRBJ1-5, with 7 bases fitting TRBD1. The CDR3 is 15 amino acids. Trimming cost V 5 bases and J 2 bases; bases outside gene matches: 6. The V gene's germline CDR1 is MNHEY and CDR2 SMNVEV (reference sequence).

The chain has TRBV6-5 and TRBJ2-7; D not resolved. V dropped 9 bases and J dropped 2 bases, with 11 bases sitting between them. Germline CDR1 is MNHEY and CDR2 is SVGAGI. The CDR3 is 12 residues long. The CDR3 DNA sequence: TGTGCCAGTGCAGGTTCCACCTACGAGCAGTACTTC. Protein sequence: CASAGSTYEQYF.

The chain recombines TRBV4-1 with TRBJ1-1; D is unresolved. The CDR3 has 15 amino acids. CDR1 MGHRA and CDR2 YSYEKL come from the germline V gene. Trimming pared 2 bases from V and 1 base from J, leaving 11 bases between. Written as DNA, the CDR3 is TGCGCCAGCAGCCAAAGAACGGGCAGGAACACTGAAGCTTTCTTT. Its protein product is CASSQRTGRNTEAFF.

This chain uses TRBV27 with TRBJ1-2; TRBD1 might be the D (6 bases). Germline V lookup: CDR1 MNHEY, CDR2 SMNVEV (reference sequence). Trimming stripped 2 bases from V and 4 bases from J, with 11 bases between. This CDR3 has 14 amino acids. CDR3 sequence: CASSLGRGGYGYTF. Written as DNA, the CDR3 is TGTGCCAGCAGTTTAGGCAGGGGAGGCTATGGCTACACCTTC.

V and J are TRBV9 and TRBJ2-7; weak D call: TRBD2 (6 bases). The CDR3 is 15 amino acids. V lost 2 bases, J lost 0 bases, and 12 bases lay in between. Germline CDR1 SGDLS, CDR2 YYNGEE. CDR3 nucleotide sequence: TGTGCCAGCAGCGTTTCCTGGGGGGTCTCCTACGAGCAGTACTTC. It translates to CASSVSWGVSYEQYF.

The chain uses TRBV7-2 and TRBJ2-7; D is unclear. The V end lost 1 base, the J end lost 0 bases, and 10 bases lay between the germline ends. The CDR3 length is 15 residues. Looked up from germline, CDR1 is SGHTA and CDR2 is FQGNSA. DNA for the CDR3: TGTGCCAGCAGCTTAGGGGGTCAGAGCTCCTACGAGCAGTACTTC. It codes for CASSLGGQSSYEQYF.

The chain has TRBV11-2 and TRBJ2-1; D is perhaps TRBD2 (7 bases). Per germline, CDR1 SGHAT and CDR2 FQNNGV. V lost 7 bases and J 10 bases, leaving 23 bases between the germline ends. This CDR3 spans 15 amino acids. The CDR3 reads CASTLLLGGRGEQFF. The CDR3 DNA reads TGTGCCAGCACCCTTCTTCTGGGGGGGCGGGGAGAGCAGTTCTTC.

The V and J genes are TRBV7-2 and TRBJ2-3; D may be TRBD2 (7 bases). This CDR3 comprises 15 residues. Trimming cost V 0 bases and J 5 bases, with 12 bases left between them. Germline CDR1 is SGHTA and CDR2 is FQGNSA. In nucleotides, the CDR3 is TGTGCCAGCAGCTTAGCGGGGGGGCCGATAGATACGCAGTATTTT. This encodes CASSLAGGPIDTQYF.

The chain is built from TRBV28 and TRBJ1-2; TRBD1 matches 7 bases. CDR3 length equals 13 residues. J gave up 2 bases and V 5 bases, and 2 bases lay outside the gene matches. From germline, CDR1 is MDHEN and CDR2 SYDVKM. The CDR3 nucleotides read TGTGCCAGCAGTACGACAGGGAACTATGGCTACACCTTC. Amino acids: CASSTTGNYGYTF.